Listed below are T cell receptor beta chains from one sample, sequenced in a study of human T cells and chemical hapten exposure. TCRdb used MiXCR to reprocess the RACE reads, holding one entry per CDR3 protein. The table lists about 90,000 distinct CDR3 sequences, 7.5% to 9.5% of them singletons, with approximately 2.8% in the top ten. The specimen comprised whole blood, sampled in connection with sensitization to the hapten diphenylcyclopropenone (DPC). The receptor source for this set is a man between 40 and 49 years old with alopecia areata. Some clones in this sample may be carry-over from other donors' samples. The CDR3 runs from the conserved cysteine through the conserved F or W.

TRBJ1-4,TRBV12-3/TRBV12-4,CASTPAGNEKLFF
TRBJ2-7,TRBV6-1,CAGRLAENYEQYF
TRBJ1-1,TRBV21-1,CAPYPEAFF
TRBJ2-1,TRBV6-1,CASRISGTGNNEQFF
TRBJ2-5,TRBV2,CASRQAGGGETQYF
TRBJ2-7,TRBV29-1,CSVEDLRGRGSYEQYF
TRBJ2-3,TRBV3-2,CASSQECSRAADTQYF
TRBJ1-4,TRBV28,CASSTPGQGVGLFF
TRBJ2-1,TRBV20-1,CSARGDITYNEQFF
TRBJ2-3,TRBV3-1,CASSQGLATVDTQYF
TRBJ2-3,TRBV7-3,CASSLQTSGRIDTQYF
TRBJ2-3,TRBV28,CASSFMAGGTDTQYF
TRBJ2-5,TRBV28,CAVMVQGGETQYF
TRBJ2-5,TRBV4-2,CASSQDRLAGAQETQYF
TRBJ1-2,TRBV29-1,CSVEARGLFGYTF
TRBJ2-3,TRBV10-3,CAIRAANTDTQYF
TRBJ1-1,TRBV7-2,CASSSQGVRTEAFF
TRBJ2-1,TRBV20-1,CSASQRGSSGFYNEQFF
TRBJ1-4,TRBV28,CASSSPSRFQNEKLFF
TRBJ2-7,TRBV6-5,CASSRGGSYEQYF
TRBJ1-5,TRBV25-1,CASSDSGLLRDQPQHF
TRBJ1-1,TRBV4-1,CASSQDPGGRVAFF
TRBJ1-2,TRBV6-1,CASSERRSNYGYTF
TRBJ2-3,TRBV28,CASSTLAWGTDTQYF
TRBJ2-5,TRBV28,CASSLIAGGEAQYF
TRBJ2-3,TRBV5-4,CASSSPRGGMDTQYF
TRBJ1-6,TRBV18,CASSTGMRSSYNSPLHF
TRBJ2-3,TRBV12-3/TRBV12-4,CASSGQGIDTQYF
TRBJ2-1,TRBV29-1,CSAGGAASSYNEQFF
TRBJ1-4,TRBV28,CASSLRLTATNEKLFF
TRBJ2-1,TRBV4-3,CASSWGGGMYNEQFF
TRBJ2-1,TRBV14,CASSRGLAASNEQFF
TRBJ2-5,TRBV29-1,CSVERHQETQYF
TRBJ2-5,TRBV4-1,CASSKDSQETQYF
TRBJ2-3,TRBV24-1,CATRGLAGGMDTQYF
TRBJ2-3,TRBV24-1,CATSLAASTDTQYF
TRBJ2-2,TRBV7-2,CASGYILGNTGELFF
TRBJ2-2,TRBV29-1,CSVGRGGGAGELFF
TRBJ2-7,TRBV7-3,CASSLTDSSYEQYF
TRBJ2-3,TRBV3-1,CASSQGPGLSTDTQYF
TRBJ2-7,TRBV7-9,CASSQPEDSYEQYF
TRBJ2-7,TRBV3-1,CASSRRGSPGRVYEQYF
TRBJ2-3,TRBV29-1,CSVDATGTSGTDTQYF